The present T cell receptor beta chain was sequenced within a study of post-analysis software for immune sequencing data. Across the whole study: The patients showed relapsing-remitting, secondary progressive and progressive-relapsing multiple sclerosis courses. Study-level results: In patients, roughly five TRBV segments were more frequent than in controls, with TRBV5-6, TRBV5-1 and TRBV20-1 among them. Multiple sclerosis was associated with a significant reduction in normalized Chao1 diversity relative to controls.

Remarks on this clonotype: Its target is not known. One junction end disagrees with the germline gene, perhaps due to a read error.

Germline V gene data show CDR1 as DFQATT and CDR2 as SNEGSKA (reference sequence). CDR3 length: 13 residues. The library was made from cDNA and included unique molecular identifiers. TCRdb re-analysed the PCR reads in MiXCR, keeping a single row per CDR3 protein. The data contain a few hundred thousand distinct CDR3 sequences, 35% to 40% of them singletons. The sample taken for sequencing was blood. The receptor was isolated from a girl under 18 with multiple sclerosis. The rearrangement uses TRBV20-1 and TRBJ1-2; the D gene is possibly TRBD1 (5 bases). CDR3 bases: TGCAGTGCTAGAGGAGGGACTAACTATGGCAACATCTTC. Its translation: CSARGGTNYGNIF.